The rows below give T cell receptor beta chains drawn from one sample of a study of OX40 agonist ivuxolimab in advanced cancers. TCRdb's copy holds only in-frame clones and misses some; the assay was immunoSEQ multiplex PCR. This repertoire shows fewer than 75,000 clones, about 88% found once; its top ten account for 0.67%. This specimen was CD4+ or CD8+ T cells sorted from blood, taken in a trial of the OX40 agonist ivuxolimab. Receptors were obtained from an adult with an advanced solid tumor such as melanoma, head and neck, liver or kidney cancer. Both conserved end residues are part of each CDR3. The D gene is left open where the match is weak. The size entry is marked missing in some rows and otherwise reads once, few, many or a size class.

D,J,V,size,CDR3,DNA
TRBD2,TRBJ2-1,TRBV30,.,CAWSPGTNHNEQFF,TGTGCCTGGAGCCCGGGGACTAACCACAATGAGCAGTTCTTC
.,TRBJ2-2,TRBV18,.,CASSPPSTGELFF,TGTGCCAGCTCACCACCTAGCACCGGGGAGCTGTTTTTT
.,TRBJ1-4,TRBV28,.,CASMAEKLFF,TGTGCCTCAATGGCCGAAAAACTGTTTTTT
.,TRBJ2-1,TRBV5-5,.,CASSSQRGHEQFF,TGTGCCAGCAGCTCACAACGGGGGCATGAGCAGTTCTTC
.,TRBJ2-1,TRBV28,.,CASSPYWERTYNEQFF,TGTGCCAGCAGTCCGTACTGGGAGCGGACCTACAATGAGCAGTTCTTC
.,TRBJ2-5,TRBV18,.,CASSPTQETQYF,TGTGCCAGCTCACCTACCCAAGAGACCCAGTACTTC
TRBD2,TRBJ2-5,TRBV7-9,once,CASSLTTSGSKEQYF,TGTGCCAGCAGCTTAACGACTAGCGGGAGTAAGGAGCAGTACTTC
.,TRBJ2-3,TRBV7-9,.,CASSAFLLSTDTQYF,TGTGCCAGCAGCGCTTTTCTCCTTAGTACGGATACGCAGTATTTT
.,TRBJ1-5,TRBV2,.,CASTEGDGNQPQHF,TGTGCCAGCACCGAAGGGGACGGTAATCAGCCCCAGCATTTT
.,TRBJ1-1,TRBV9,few,CASSVVSDTEAFF,TGTGCCAGCAGCGTAGTATCAGACACTGAAGCTTTCTTT
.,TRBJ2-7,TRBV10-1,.,CASSEGIDYEQYF,TGCGCCAGCAGTGAGGGTATTGACTACGAGCAGTACTTC
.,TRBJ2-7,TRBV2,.,CASTAQDFYEQYF,TGTGCCAGCACGGCACAGGATTTCTACGAGCAGTACTTC
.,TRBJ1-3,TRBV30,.,CAGKRRGGNTIYF,TGTGCCGGGAAGCGACGGGGGGGAAACACCATATATTTT
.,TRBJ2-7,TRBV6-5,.,CASKRPGLASYEQYF,TGTGCCAGCAAACGCCCGGGACTCGCCTCCTACGAGCAGTACTTC
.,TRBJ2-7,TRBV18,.,CASSPGQLAREQYF,TGTGCCAGCTCACCAGGTCAGCTAGCGAGGGAGCAGTACTTC
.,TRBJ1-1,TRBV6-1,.,CATDRVNTEAFF,TGTGCCACGGACAGAGTGAACACTGAAGCTTTCTTT
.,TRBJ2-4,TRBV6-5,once,CASSFGAKNIQYF,TGTGCCAGCAGCTTCGGGGCCAAAAACATTCAGTACTTC
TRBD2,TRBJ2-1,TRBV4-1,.,CASSQVLAGFQFF,TGCGCCAGCAGCCAGGTACTAGCGGGATTTCAGTTCTTC
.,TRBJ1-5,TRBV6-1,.,CASSSSRNNQPQHF,TGTGCCAGCAGTTCGTCCCGGAACAATCAGCCCCAGCATTTT
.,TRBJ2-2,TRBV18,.,CASSPLSTGELFF,TGTGCCAGCTCACCCCTAAGTACCGGGGAGCTGTTTTTT
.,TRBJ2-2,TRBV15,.,CATSSFYDTGELFF,TGTGCCACCAGCAGTTTCTATGACACCGGGGAGCTGTTTTTT
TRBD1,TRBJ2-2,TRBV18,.,CASSPLGTGASPLNTGELFF,TGTGCCAGCTCACCACTCGGGACAGGCGCGTCCCCGCTTAACACCGGGGAGCTGTTTTTT
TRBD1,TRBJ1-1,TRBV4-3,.,CASSYRGDTEAFF,TGCGCCAGCAGCTACAGGGGTGACACTGAAGCTTTCTTT
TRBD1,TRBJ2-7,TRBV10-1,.,CASSDPSGQGADEQYF,TGCGCCAGCAGTGACCCTTCAGGACAGGGGGCCGACGAGCAGTACTTC
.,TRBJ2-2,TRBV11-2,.,CASSFGKASRGELFF,TGTGCCAGCAGCTTTGGGAAGGCCTCCCGCGGGGAGCTGTTTTTT
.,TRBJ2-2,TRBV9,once,CASSYRQGDTGELFF,TGTGCCAGCAGCTACCGACAAGGAGACACCGGGGAGCTGTTTTTT
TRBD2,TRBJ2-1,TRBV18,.,CASSPRHSSGRIPHNEQFF,TGTGCCAGCTCACCGCGTCATTCTAGCGGGAGGATCCCTCACAATGAGCAGTTCTTC
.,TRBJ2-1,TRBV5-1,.,CASSLIREGYEQFF,TGCGCCAGCAGCTTGATCCGTGAGGGATACGAGCAGTTCTTC
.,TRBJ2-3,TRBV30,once,CAWSGTQGIRDTQYF,TGTGCCTGGAGTGGCACGCAGGGGATAAGAGATACGCAGTATTTT